This T cell receptor (beta chain) was identified during a study of cytomegalovirus exposure and HLA in healthy donors. A multiplex PCR was run with 60 Vbeta primers and 13 Jbeta primers. Here immunoSEQ multiplex PCR was the method, and the copy in TCRdb shows in-frame clones only, minus some. Here the sample spans under 200,000 clones, roughly four fifths being singletons. Specimen: PBMCs. The TCR comes from a man aged 50-59 years in good health and CMV-seropositive.

The CDR3 nucleotides read TGTGCCAGCAGCCAGGAGGGGCTCAATCAGCCCCAGCATTTT. Translating gives CASSQEGLNQPQHF. The chain uses TRBV5-6 and TRBJ1-5; perhaps TRBD1 as D (5 bases). The CDR3 contains 14 residues. Trimming took off 4 bases at V and 3 bases at J, with 11 bases between the two ends. Germline V CDR1 and CDR2: SGHDT, YYEEEE.